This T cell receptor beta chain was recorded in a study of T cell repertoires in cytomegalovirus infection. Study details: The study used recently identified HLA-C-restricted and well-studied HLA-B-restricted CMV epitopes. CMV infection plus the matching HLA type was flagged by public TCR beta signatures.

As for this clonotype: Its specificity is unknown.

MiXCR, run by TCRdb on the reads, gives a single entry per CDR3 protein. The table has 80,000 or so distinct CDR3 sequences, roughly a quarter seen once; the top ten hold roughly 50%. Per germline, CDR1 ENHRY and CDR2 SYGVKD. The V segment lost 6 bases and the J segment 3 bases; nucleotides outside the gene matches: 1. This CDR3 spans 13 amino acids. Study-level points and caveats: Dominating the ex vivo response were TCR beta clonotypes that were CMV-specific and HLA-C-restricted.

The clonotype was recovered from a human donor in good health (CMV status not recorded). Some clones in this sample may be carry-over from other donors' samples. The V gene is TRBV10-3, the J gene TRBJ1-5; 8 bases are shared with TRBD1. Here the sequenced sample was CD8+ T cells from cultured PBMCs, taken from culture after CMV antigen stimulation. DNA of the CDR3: TGTGCCATCAGGGACAGGGACAATCAGCCCCAGCATTTT. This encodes CAIRDRDNQPQHF.